The rows below give T cell receptor beta chains drawn from one sample of a study of regulatory T cells in long-lasting Graves disease. Via MiXCR, TCRdb re-called the multiplex PCR reads, giving one row per CDR3 protein. Here the sample spans fewer than 650,000 distinct CDR3 sequences, 15% to 20% being singletons. These records were also assigned to another study, of T cells in Graves' hyperthyroidism and ophthalmopathy.

The sample here was peripheral blood mononuclear cells (PBMCs), taken at new diagnosis, from a patient treated with antithyroid drugs. The receptors stem from a man aged 18 to 29 with Graves disease. The CDR3 runs from the conserved cysteine through the conserved F or W. The D gene is left open where the match is weak. A row's size may be missing; if present it is once, few, many or a size class.

>TRBV27|12|TRBJ2-1|few|NA
CASNAGANEQFF
TGTGCCAGCAATGCAGGGGCCAATGAGCAGTTCTTC
>TRBV7-9|15|TRBJ2-3|many|TRBD2
CASGLTSGLTDTQYF
TGTGCCAGCGGCTTGACTAGCGGCCTCACAGATACGCAGTATTTT
>TRBV12-3/TRBV12-4|13|TRBJ1-4|many|NA
CASSSHSEWKLFF
TGTGCCAGCAGTTCCCATTCTGAATGGAAACTGTTTTTT
>TRBV10-3|14|TRBJ1-5|NA|NA
CAISPDALNQPQHF
TGTGCCATCAGTCCGGACGCACTCAATCAGCCCCAGCATTTT
>TRBV28|16|TRBJ2-7|many|TRBD2
CASSYPLLAGDYEQYF
TGTGCCAGCAGTTATCCCCTCCTAGCGGGAGACTACGAGCAGTACTTC
>TRBV28|15|TRBJ2-5|many|TRBD1
CASTHPLTGAETQYF
TGTGCCAGCACCCACCCATTGACAGGGGCAGAGACCCAGTACTTC
>TRBV12-3/TRBV12-4|14|TRBJ2-7|many|TRBD1
CASSTRQGPYEQYF
TGTGCCAGCAGTACTAGACAGGGCCCCTACGAGCAGTACTTC
>TRBV19|12|TRBJ1-2|many|TRBD1
CASIDRGYGYTF
TGTGCCAGTATCGACAGGGGCTATGGCTACACCTTC
>TRBV4-1|20|TRBJ2-7|few|NA
CASSPFLGEVPQGTTYEQYF
TGCGCCAGCAGCCCATTCCTAGGGGAGGTACCACAGGGGACCACCTACGAGCAGTACTTC
>TRBV4-1|14|TRBJ2-7|many|NA
CASSLAPGPYEQYF
TGCGCCAGCAGCCTAGCACCGGGACCTTACGAGCAGTACTTC
>TRBV28|17|TRBJ1-3|few|NA
CASSSPAGVLYLNTIYF
TGTGCCAGCAGTTCGCCCGCAGGGGTTTTGTATTTGAACACCATATATTTT
>TRBV14|15|TRBJ2-2|NA|TRBD1
CASSHGQGNTGELFF
TGTGCCAGCAGCCATGGACAGGGGAACACCGGGGAGCTGTTTTTT
>TRBV3-1|14|TRBJ1-1|many|TRBD1
CASSPRQGNTEAFF
TGTGCCAGCAGCCCCCGACAGGGGAACACTGAAGCTTTCTTT
>TRBV30|13|TRBJ2-7|many|NA
CAWMDGERYEQYF
TGTGCCTGGATGGACGGGGAACGCTACGAGCAGTACTTC
>TRBV28|13|TRBJ1-2|many|NA
CASSSGSLYGYTF
TGTGCCAGCAGTTCAGGGAGTCTATACGGCTACACCTTC
>TRBV30|14|TRBJ2-2|NA|TRBD2
CAWSPAGATGELFF
TGTGCCTGGAGTCCAGCGGGAGCCACCGGGGAGCTGTTTTTT
>TRBV5-1|14|TRBJ2-7|many|TRBD1
CASSFVTGDHEQYF
TGCGCCAGCAGCTTCGTGACAGGGGACCACGAGCAGTACTTC